Sequencing of this TCR beta chain was carried out in a study of T-cell memory formation after mild COVID-19 (dated by TCRdb to about 2021). For the wider study: TCR sequence clusters from the two donors were found to be largely donor specific. Longitudinal TCRalpha and TCRbeta repertoire sequencing tracked T-cell clones expanding and contracting after mild COVID-19 in two donors. Two young, previously healthy adult volunteers made up the cohort, one male and one female.

In the case of this clonotype: What this receptor recognizes is not known. The input lacks base qualities; no much larger clone sits a single base away.

Ficoll-Paque density gradient centrifugation was used to isolate PBMCs. Beyond this particular receptor, the publication reports: The second-wave clones that peaked on day 37 were not confirmed to be SARS-CoV-2 specific. Some responding clones were detected in pre-infection memory, which suggested that pre-existing cross-reactive memory T cells had joined the SARS-CoV-2 response. From day 15 to 85, contracting clones showed balanced CD4/CD8 phenotypes, whereas a second wave of clones that expanded from day 15 to 37 leaned towards CD4+. Contracting CD4+ clones appeared mostly in the CM and EM memory subsets, whereas CD8+ clones were enriched in EMRA. The study included only a couple of mild cases, and larger cohorts that include severe cases with pre-infection samples were judged to be necessary.

This sample was sequenced with an Illumina NovaSeq 6000. cDNA libraries for TCRalpha and TCRbeta were prepared by 5'RACE using constant-segment primers, with sample barcodes and unique molecular identifiers added. RNA was extracted from every sample with Trizol reagent. Amplification of the libraries took two PCR steps, and the second step added a second sample barcode plus Illumina TruSeq adapters. The libraries were sequenced on an Illumina NovaSeq using 2 x 150 bp paired-end reads. On the study's bioinformatics: Reads were demultiplexed and collapsed into UMI-guided consensus sequences with migec v1.2.7. With mixcr v2.1.11, UMI consensuses were aligned to TRA and TRB V and J templates and assembled into clonotypes. Clonotypes were classified as expanded or contracted when called significant by both edgeR and NoisET, with noise models trained on biological replicates. For edgeR calls, a false discovery rate-adjusted p below 0.01 and a log2 fold-change threshold of 1 were applied. As an exploratory analysis of dynamics, max-normalized trajectories of the 1000 most abundant clonotypes were examined by PCA with hierarchical clustering. Separately sequenced CD4+ and CD8+ repertoires were used to assign a CD4 or CD8 phenotype to each responding clone. TCRdb passed the public sequencing reads through fastp at Q25 and MiXCR, retaining productive beta sequences. Merged by CDR3 protein, the rows form single entries marked with the most common genes and DNA. These V and J calls are TCRdb output, not the study's own analysis. The sample table lists about 560,000 distinct CDR3 sequences, approximately 15% of them with a count of one. The biggest ten clones account for around 8.1% of the sample.

The sequence derives from an adult woman who had mild COVID-19 (a few samples of this study predate the infection). The sample titles of this study are shuffled in the database, so cell type and time point are left out; the donor was told from shared clones. Sequenced material: PBMCs or a T cell subset sorted from them (not recorded which).

The CDR3 region: CASSLAPDNRADTQYF. The DNA sequence is as follows: TGTGCCAGCAGCTTAGCCCCCGACAACAGGGCAGATACGCAGTATTTT. The sequence links TRBV5-5 to TRBJ2-3, with a tentative D gene TRBD1 over 6 matching bases. V is reduced by 2 bases and J by 4 bases, leaving a spacing of 17 bases between them. The CDR3 numbers 16 residues from cysteine through phenylalanine. Just CDR3 DNA is preserved here, 48 bases in frame from base 1. Taken from the germline V gene (reference sequence), the CDR1 and CDR2 loops are SGHKS and YYEKEE. Full variable domain (CDR3 extended with the reference TRBV5-5 and TRBJ2-3 proteins): DAGVTQSPTHLIKTRGQQVTLRCSPISGHKSVSWYQQVLGQGPQFIFQYYEKEERGRGNFPDRFSARQFPNYSSELNVNALLLGDSALYLCASSLAPDNRADTQYFGPGTRLTVL.